Sequencing of this T cell receptor (beta chain) was carried out in a study of blood T cell repertoires in COVID-19. The overall study: Samples taken during acute and convalescent COVID-19 were collected in the United States, Italy and Spain. PBMCs, B-cell-depleted T cells, or T cells were the source of the cDNA or gDNA that made up the material.

Original processing methods: Scientists estimated how many nucleated cells there were by amplifying reference gene primers. The data were produced by immunoSEQ multiplex PCR, yet TCRdb's version contains in-frame clones alone and is incomplete. V and J calls and clone size are copied from that table; D and trimming were computed from the DNA. The sample contains some 270,000 clones, 86% of which appear only once. Trimming cost V 0 bases and J 5 bases; bases outside gene matches: 11. The CDR3 is 17 amino acids. The V gene's germline CDR1 is LGHNA and CDR2 YNFKEQ. The sequence came from a woman aged 60-75 years who had recovered from COVID-19. The material sequenced was peripheral blood. This chain connects TRBV4-2 to TRBJ2-7; TRBD2 matches 9 bases. The CDR3 sequence: CASSQEKWAGGLDEQYF. The CDR3 coding sequence is TGTGCCAGCAGCCAAGAGAAATGGGCGGGGGGGCTCGACGAGCAGTACTTC.